What follows are 20 T cell receptor beta chains derived from one specimen sequenced in a study of T cells in Graves' hyperthyroidism and ophthalmopathy. Template material for amplifying TCR beta CDR3 regions consisted of RNA transcripts. HTBI primers were used for first-round RT-PCR of the TCR CDR3. TCRdb redid the calling of the multiplex PCR reads with MiXCR, one entry per CDR3 protein. The repertoire holds about 46,000 distinct CDR3 sequences, with around 45% as singletons. Sequenced sample: peripheral blood or thyroid tissue (not recorded which). The receptors come from a woman aged 45 to 65 with Graves' hyperthyroidism.

As regards this clonotype: The DNA is omitted, as the CDR3 cannot be located on it reliably, and the CDR3 follows TCRdb's listing. V is TRBV29-1 and J is TRBJ2-5. Germline CDR1 reads SQVTM; CDR2 reads ANQGSEA. From its first to its last residue, the CDR3 has 17 amino acids. The CDR3 spells CSFYICSAKDLGETQYF.

This clonotype appeared a few times. The gene calls are TRBV20-1 and TRBJ2-5; the D gene is possibly TRBD1 (6 bases). The V and J ends lost 4 bases and 5 bases respectively, with 14 bases between them. In germline, CDR1 is DFQATT, CDR2 SNEGSKA (reference sequence). The CDR3 is made up of 13 amino acids. This CDR3 reads CSAIDRFIETQYF. CDR3 nucleotides: TGCAGTGCTATCGACAGGTTCATCGAGACCCAGTACTTC.

Here the CDR3 reads CAISATRSSGGEQYF. The CDR3 DNA follows: TGTGCCATCAGTGCTACGAGGAGCTCCGGCGGGGAGCAGTACTTC. The chain uses TRBV10-3 and TRBJ2-7; D possibly corresponds to TRBD2 (5 bases). CDR1 ENHRY and CDR2 SYGVKD come from the germline V gene. V lost 4 bases, J lost 7 bases, and 20 bases lay in between. This CDR3 contains 15 residues.

The genes are TRBV2 and TRBJ1-5, with TRBD1 matching over 8 bases. Germline CDR1 reads SNHLY; CDR2 reads FYNNEI. The junction had 10 bases not matched to a gene; V was cut back by 10 bases and J by 5 bases. This CDR3 has 14 residues. CDR3 bases: TGTGCCATCAGCCTACAGGGGGGCGATCAGCCCCAGCATTTT. Its translation: CAISLQGGDQPQHF.

There are many counts of this clonotype. The chain employs TRBV12-3 or TRBV12-4 and TRBJ1-6, with no clear D. V lost 5 bases and J lost 3, with 11 bases in between. The CDR3 is made up of 15 amino acids. CDR3 loop: CASSPTHRYNSPLHF. The CDR3 DNA reads as TGTGCCAGCAGTCCCACACACCGCTATAATTCACCCCTCCACTTT.

This clonotype was seen repeatedly, ten times or more. The chain has TRBV6-1 and TRBJ1-5, with 8 bases aligning to TRBD1. Germline CDR1 MNHNS, CDR2 SASEGT. This CDR3 contains 14 residues. After removal of 5 bases from V and 4 bases from J, the junction contained 4 bases not matched to a gene. The CDR3 DNA is TGTGCCAGCAGTAAGGACAGGGTAAATCAGCCCCAGCATTTT. Translation: CASSKDRVNQPQHF.

This clonotype was seen a few times. The chain uses TRBV10-3 and TRBJ2-3, with D perhaps TRBD1 (7 bases). Germline CDR1 ENHRY, CDR2 SYGVKD. Trimming removed 6 bases from V and 0 bases from J, with 13 bases in between. There are 15 residues in the CDR3. CDR3 region: CAIRAAGGSTDTQYF. As DNA, the CDR3 is TGTGCCATCAGGGCCGCAGGGGGGAGCACAGATACGCAGTATTTT.

In this sample, this clonotype turned up a few times. V is TRBV7-2 and J is TRBJ1-3, with D unclear. The V end was cut by 5 bases, the J end by 9 bases, with 8 bases between. This CDR3 spans 11 amino acids. The germline CDR1 and CDR2 sequences are SGHTA and FQGNSA. This chain's CDR3 is CASSLDSTIYF. The CDR3 DNA is TGTGCCAGCAGCCTGGACTCCACCATATATTTT.

This chain connects TRBV2 to TRBJ2-2, with D perhaps matching TRBD1 (5 bases). The ends were cut back, 4 bases at V and 5 bases at J, with 11 bases in the middle. The CDR3 length is 14 residues. The germline V gene has CDR1 SNHLY and CDR2 FYNNEI. In DNA, the CDR3 is TGTGCCAGCAGTGGTGACAGCTCAACCGGGGAGCTGTTTTTT. As protein: CASSGDSSTGELFF.

This clonotype has at least ten counts. The chain carries TRBV15 and TRBJ2-5; D remains unclear. Germline V CDR1 and CDR2: LNHNV, YYDKDF (reference sequence). Trimming took 1 base from V and 0 from J, leaving 6 bases between them. The CDR3 spans 14 residues. As DNA, the CDR3 is TGTGCCACCAGCAGAGGAATCGACCAAGAGACCCAGTACTTC. It encodes CATSRGIDQETQYF. Variable domain in full (rest from reference TRBV15 and TRBJ2-5): DAMVIQNPRYQVTQFGKPVTLSCSQTLNHNVMYWYQQKSSQAPKLLFHYYDKDFNNEADTPDNFQSRRPNTSFCFLDIRSPGLGDTAMYLCATSRGIDQETQYFGPGTRLLVL.

The CDR3 loop is CASSTGENSPLHF. As DNA, the CDR3 is TGTGCCAGCAGCACAGGGGAAAATTCACCCCTCCACTTT. The chain combines TRBV7-6 with TRBJ1-6; the match to TRBD1 covers 7 bases. Germline V gene lookup returns CDR1 SGHVS and CDR2 FNYEAQ. V trimming: 5 bases; J trimming: 7 bases; junction bases outside the gene matches: 2. This CDR3 region has 13 residues.

The V call is TRBV2, the J call TRBJ2-7; TRBD1 agrees at 12 bases. CDR1 is SNHLY, CDR2 FYNNEI, per germline. The CDR3 length is 12 residues. The V and J ends lost 7 bases and 10 bases, in that order; junction bases with no gene match: 5. CDR3 region: CASNGTGGEQYF. The CDR3 bases are TGTGCCAGCAATGGGACAGGGGGCGAACAGTACTTC. The variable domain in full, with the rest retrieved from reference TRBV2 and TRBJ2-7, is EPEVTQTPSHQVTQMGQEVILRCVPISNHLYFYWYRQILGQKVEFLVSFYNNEISEKSEIFDDQFSVERPDGSNFTLKIRSTKLEDSAMYFCASNGTGGEQYFGPGTRLTVT.

The chain has TRBV29-1 and TRBJ1-2; 9 nucleotides match TRBD1. The ends lost 3 bases at V and 8 bases at J; junction bases unmatched: 4. This CDR3 is built from 12 residues. Germline lookup yields CDR1 SQVTM and CDR2 ANQGSEA. The CDR3: CSVEGQGEGYTF. The DNA of the CDR3 is TGCAGCGTTGAGGGACAGGGAGAGGGCTACACCTTC.

V gene TRBV4-2 combines with J gene TRBJ2-7, with TRBD2 matching over 11 bases. CDR3 length equals 15 residues. The germline gives CDR1 LGHNA, CDR2 YNFKEQ. The junction had 7 bases not matched to a gene; V was cut back by 1 base and J by 8 bases. This CDR3 is CASSQALAGGVQQYF. The CDR3 DNA reads TGTGCCAGCAGCCAAGCCCTAGCGGGAGGCGTCCAGCAGTACTTC.

A word on this clonotype: As the CDR3 is not closed by the conserved phenylalanine or tryptophan, this likely results from a read error. The chain employs TRBV7-8 and TRBJ2-7; D gene uncertain. This CDR3 region has 16 residues. V lost 1 base to trimming and J lost 2 bases, with 15 bases between them. CDR1 and CDR2 (germline): SGHVS, FQNEAQ. The CDR3 bases are TGTGCCAGCAGCTTAGGGGGAAGCAGGAACCCCTACGAGCAGTACTCC. It translates to CASSLGGSRNPYEQYS.

CDR3 DNA sequence: TGTGCCAGCAGCCGAGGACCCGGGGAGACCCAGCATTTT. Translated, it gives CASSRGPGETQHF. The genes are TRBV7-6 and TRBJ1-5, with unresolved D. Germline lookup yields CDR1 SGHVS and CDR2 FNYEAQ. V dropped 5 bases and J dropped 11 bases, with 16 bases sitting between them. The CDR3 contains 13 residues.

The chain recombines TRBV5-5 with TRBJ2-5; 9 nucleotides match TRBD1. The CDR3 length is 15 residues. Germline V gives CDR1 SGHKS, CDR2 YYEKEE (reference sequence). The V and J ends lost 1 base and 5 bases, in that order; junction bases with no gene match: 6. The CDR3 loop is CASSLRDRVVETQYF. Written as DNA, the CDR3 is TGTGCCAGCAGCTTGCGGGACAGGGTTGTCGAGACCCAGTACTTC.

The rearrangement links TRBV29-1 to TRBJ2-7; 11 bases are a match to TRBD1. Germline trimming cut 7 bases from V and 4 bases from J; bases unmatched to any gene: 9. Per the germline V gene, CDR1 is SQVTM and CDR2 is ANQGSEA. There are 14 residues in the CDR3. In nucleotides, the CDR3 is TGCAGCGCCAGGAGTGGACAGGGGGCTTACGAGCAGTACTTC. This gives the protein CSARSGQGAYEQYF.

This clonotype occurred many times. The chain recombines TRBV12-3 or TRBV12-4 with TRBJ1-6, with D tentatively TRBD1 (5 bases). CDR3 length: 15 amino acids. V lost 5 bases to trimming and J lost 7 bases, with 15 bases between them. This CDR3 is CASSLGPQENSPLHF. In DNA form, the CDR3 reads TGTGCCAGCAGTCTAGGACCACAGGAAAATTCACCCCTCCACTTT.

The V and J genes are TRBV9 and TRBJ2-7; D gene unclear. This CDR3 spans 15 amino acids. Trimming shortened V by 0 bases and J by 4 bases, and 14 bases separated the two germline ends. The germline CDR1 and CDR2 sequences are SGDLS and YYNGEE. Written as DNA, the CDR3 is TGTGCCAGCAGCGTAGTCTGTAGAGATACGTACGAGCAGTACTTC. Its translation: CASSVVCRDTYEQYF.